This entry lists 16 T cell receptor beta chains sequenced from one sample in a study of cytomegalovirus exposure and HLA in healthy donors. Assay: immunoSEQ multiplex PCR; the TCRdb copy retains only in-frame clones and omits some. The table lists 150,000 to 200,000 clones, 80% to 90% of them singletons, with 1% to 1.5% in the top ten. The material sequenced was PBMCs. The origin of the receptors is a woman aged 25-40 years in good health and CMV-seronegative.

The V and J genes are TRBV5-1 and TRBJ2-1; TRBD1 matches 7 bases. The J segment lost 3 bases and the V segment lost 4 bases, leaving 4 bases of the junction unmatched. The CDR3 has 14 amino acids. The germline V gene has CDR1 SGHRS and CDR2 YFSETQ. CDR3 sequence: CASSRGQDYNEQFF. In DNA form, the CDR3 reads TGCGCCAGCAGCCGAGGACAGGACTACAATGAGCAGTTCTTC.

The chain has TRBV2 and TRBJ2-3, with 8 positions matching TRBD2. J lost 0 bases, V lost 7 bases, and 6 bases had no gene match. Germline assignment: CDR1 SNHLY and CDR2 FYNNEI. This CDR3 is built from 15 residues. In nucleotides, the CDR3 is TGTGCCAGCATTCCCGGGGGGGCAAGCACAGATACGCAGTATTTT. Protein sequence: CASIPGGASTDTQYF.

This clone has just a few counts. The chain employs TRBV6-5 and TRBJ1-2; 7 positions agree with TRBD1. The germline V gene encodes CDR1 MNHEY and CDR2 SVGAGI. Trimming took 6 bases from V and 4 from J; bases not matched to a gene: 8. This CDR3 region has 14 residues. The CDR3 DNA reads as TGTGCCAGCAGATCGACAGGGTTTACCTATGGCTACACCTTC. Translated, it gives CASRSTGFTYGYTF.

This chain uses TRBV10-3 with TRBJ2-3; D is perhaps TRBD2 (5 bases). V was clipped by 3 bases and J by 6 bases, with 13 bases between them. Germline CDR1 is ENHRY and CDR2 is SYGVKD. The CDR3 is 14 amino acids. The CDR3: CAISDGKEVDTQYF. The CDR3 DNA reads TGTGCCATCAGTGATGGTAAGGAGGTTGATACGCAGTATTTT.

The chain has TRBV5-1 and TRBJ2-7, with 7 bases matching TRBD1. Germline CDR1 is SGHRS and CDR2 is YFSETQ. The CDR3 covers 14 residues. With 0 bases clipped from V and 3 bases from J, the junction kept 3 bases outside the gene matches. The CDR3 nucleotides read TGCGCCAGCAGCTTGGGTACAGGGGTCTACGAGCAGTACTTC. Translating it yields CASSLGTGVYEQYF.

The gene calls are TRBV11-2 and TRBJ2-1; the match to TRBD2 covers 8 bases. CDR3 length equals 15 residues. The V segment lost 2 bases and the J segment 2 bases; nucleotides outside the gene matches: 2. Germline CDR1 reads SGHAT; CDR2 reads FQNNGV. As DNA, the CDR3 is TGTGCCAGCAGCTTACGGGGGGGTACCTACAATGAGCAGTTCTTC. Translating it yields CASSLRGGTYNEQFF.

V is TRBV6-5 and J is TRBJ2-2; 9 bases map to TRBD1. This CDR3 region has 14 residues. The V and J ends lost 6 bases and 4 bases, in that order; junction bases with no gene match: 3. Germline V CDR1 and CDR2: MNHEY, SVGAGI. CDR3 DNA sequence: TGTGCCAGCAGGGGACAGGGAGCCACCGGGGAGCTGTTTTTT. It specifies CASRGQGATGELFF.

V and J are TRBV20-1 and TRBJ2-7; D remains ambiguous. V lost 4 bases to trimming and J lost 4 bases, with 8 bases between them. CDR1 DFQATT and CDR2 SNEGSKA come from the germline V gene (reference sequence). The CDR3 length is 11 residues. The chain's CDR3 is CSAKFVYEQYF. DNA of the CDR3: TGCAGTGCTAAATTCGTATACGAGCAGTACTTC.

This clone appeared once. CDR3 sequence: CASSPTTGDYGYTF. DNA of the CDR3: TGTGCCAGCAGCCCAACAACAGGGGACTATGGCTACACCTTC. The chain joins TRBV4-2 to TRBJ1-2; 7 bases match TRBD1. The CDR3 totals 14 residues. Germline CDR1 and CDR2: LGHNA and YNFKEQ. The V and J ends lost 4 bases and 3 bases, in that order; junction bases with no gene match: 5.

The rearrangement uses TRBV19 and TRBJ1-2; TRBD1 agrees at 8 bases. J lost 2 bases, V lost 1 base, and 6 bases had no gene match. The CDR3 is 16 amino acids. CDR1 and CDR2 from the germline V gene are LNHDA and SQIVND (reference sequence). In DNA form, the CDR3 reads TGTGCCAGTAGTATAGTTGGGGCAGGGGGCAACTATGGCTACACCTTC. Translated: CASSIVGAGGNYGYTF.

This clone has just one count. V gene TRBV5-1 combines with J gene TRBJ1-6; 9 bases line up with TRBD1. This CDR3 is built from 17 residues. Germline loops: CDR1 SGHRS, CDR2 YFSETQ. V trimming: 0 bases; J trimming: 8 bases; junction bases outside the gene matches: 9. CDR3 coding DNA: TGCGCCAGCAGCTTGGAGTACAGGGGGCATTATGATTCACCCCTCCACTTT. Its translation is CASSLEYRGHYDSPLHF.

This clone was detected only once. The chain links TRBV5-1 to TRBJ2-2, with 7 bases that match TRBD2. Germline lookup yields CDR1 SGHRS and CDR2 YFSETQ. The V segment lost 5 bases and the J segment 6 bases; nucleotides outside the gene matches: 16. This CDR3 comprises 17 residues. The CDR3 loop is CASRRAAGLSSAGELFF. The CDR3 nucleotides read TGCGCCAGCAGGCGGGCGGCGGGACTATCGAGCGCCGGGGAGCTGTTTTTT.

V and J are TRBV7-9 and TRBJ1-1, with D unclear. The CDR3 consists of 13 residues. The V gene lost 5 bases and the J gene lost 1 base, with 8 bases spanning the gap. Looked up from germline, CDR1 is SEHNR and CDR2 is FQNEAQ (reference sequence). CDR3: CASSQTQNTEAFF. CDR3 nucleotide sequence: TGTGCCAGCAGCCAGACACAGAACACTGAAGCTTTCTTT.

In its sample, this clone was seen once. V and J are TRBV10-3 and TRBJ2-1; 9 bases match TRBD2. The CDR3 contains 17 residues. Trimming took 6 bases from V and 5 from J; bases not matched to a gene: 14. CDR1 and CDR2 (germline): ENHRY, SYGVKD. The CDR3 region has the DNA TGTGCCATCAGCTCCTCGGGCGGGGGGGCAAAGGACAATGAGCAGTTCTTC. It translates to CAISSSGGGAKDNEQFF.

This chain links TRBV14 with TRBJ2-7, with D possibly TRBD1 on 6 matching bases. CDR3 length: 16 residues. CDR1 and CDR2 from the germline V gene are SGHDN and FVKESK. The germline V and J ends were trimmed by 4 bases and 3 bases, with 19 bases remaining between them. For the CDR3, the DNA is TGTGCCAGCAGCCCGATTGGGGCAGGGGTGTACTACGAGCAGTACTTC. This translates into CASSPIGAGVYYEQYF.

The chain joins TRBV6-6 to TRBJ1-1; 7 bases map to TRBD1. The germline V gene encodes CDR1 MNHNY and CDR2 SVGAGI (reference sequence). V gave up 6 bases and J gave up 0 bases; unmatched junction bases: 4. The CDR3 is made up of 14 amino acids. The CDR3 DNA reads as TGTGCCAGCAGCGAGGGACAGTTGAACACTGAAGCTTTCTTT. Residues: CASSEGQLNTEAFF.